This T cell receptor (beta chain) appears in the sequencing data of a study of OX40 agonist ivuxolimab in advanced cancers. The overall study: Prior therapy, whether anti-PD-1, anti-PD-L1 or anti-CTLA-4, was allowed, and roughly 41% had some. Overall study results and limits: Averaging showed that CD8+ T cells had more expanded clones than CD4+ did. Those patients achieving a partial response at 0.1-3.0 mg/kg showed among the lowest clonal expansion.

Germline V gene sequence: CDR1 MRHNA, CDR2 SNTAGT. This CDR3 comprises 15 residues. V shed 5 bases and J 7 bases; nucleotides not matched to a gene: 12. Any history of autoimmune disease or systemic immunosuppression disqualified patients. TCRdb's copy holds only in-frame clones and misses some; the assay was immunoSEQ multiplex PCR. Among about 130,000 clones, about nine tenths were seen once, and the ten largest hold 0.95% to 1.4%. A note on this clone: Its target is unknown.

The chain recombines TRBV6-4 with TRBJ1-2; 8 nucleotides match TRBD1. This material consisted of CD4+ or CD8+ T cells sorted from blood, taken in a trial of the OX40 agonist ivuxolimab. The origin of this receptor is an adult with an advanced solid tumor such as melanoma, head and neck, liver or kidney cancer. CDR3 sequence reads: CASSPSPQGGVGYTF. CDR3 in DNA: TGTGCCAGCAGTCCGTCCCCACAGGGGGGGGTTGGCTACACCTTC.